The clone carrying this T cell receptor (beta chain) has a handful of counts. The source of the sample is a study of blood T cell repertoires in COVID-19. V was clipped by 5 bases and J by 4 bases; unmatched bases: 6. Germline V gives CDR1 SGHAT, CDR2 FQNNGV. CDR3 length: 15 residues. TCRdb's table, derived via immunoSEQ multiplex PCR, lists solely in-frame clones and lacks some. The sample shows a few hundred thousand clones, about four fifths of them seen only once. This sequence was found in a woman aged 18-35 years with acute or convalescent COVID-19. The V gene is TRBV11-2, the J gene TRBJ2-1; TRBD2 aligns across 9 bases. The sample consisted of peripheral blood. The CDR3 sequence is CASSLRTSAYNEQFF. DNA for the CDR3: TGTGCCAGCAGCCTCCGGACTAGCGCATACAATGAGCAGTTCTTC.